This entry is about one T cell receptor (beta chain). The data were obtained in a study of PD-1 and CTLA-4 blockade in melanoma. The method was immunoSEQ multiplex PCR; TCRdb's version includes in-frame clones alone and lacks a portion of them. This sample has 25,000 to 40,000 clones; about 88% occur once, and the top ten carry almost 6.5%. Germline CDR1 and CDR2: MNHEY and SMNVEV (reference sequence). This CDR3 has 17 residues. Deletions cut 4 bases from V and 3 bases from J, with 19 bases between. This specimen was CD8+ T cells from peripheral blood, taken from a patient given anti-PD-1 treatment. The genes are TRBV27 and TRBJ1-3, with D hard to call. The source of this sequence is a human donor with melanoma. CDR3 coding DNA: TGTGCCAGCAGTTGGGAAGGGTCAGGAGACTGTGGAAACACCATATATTTT. Translation gives CASSWEGSGDCGNTIYF.